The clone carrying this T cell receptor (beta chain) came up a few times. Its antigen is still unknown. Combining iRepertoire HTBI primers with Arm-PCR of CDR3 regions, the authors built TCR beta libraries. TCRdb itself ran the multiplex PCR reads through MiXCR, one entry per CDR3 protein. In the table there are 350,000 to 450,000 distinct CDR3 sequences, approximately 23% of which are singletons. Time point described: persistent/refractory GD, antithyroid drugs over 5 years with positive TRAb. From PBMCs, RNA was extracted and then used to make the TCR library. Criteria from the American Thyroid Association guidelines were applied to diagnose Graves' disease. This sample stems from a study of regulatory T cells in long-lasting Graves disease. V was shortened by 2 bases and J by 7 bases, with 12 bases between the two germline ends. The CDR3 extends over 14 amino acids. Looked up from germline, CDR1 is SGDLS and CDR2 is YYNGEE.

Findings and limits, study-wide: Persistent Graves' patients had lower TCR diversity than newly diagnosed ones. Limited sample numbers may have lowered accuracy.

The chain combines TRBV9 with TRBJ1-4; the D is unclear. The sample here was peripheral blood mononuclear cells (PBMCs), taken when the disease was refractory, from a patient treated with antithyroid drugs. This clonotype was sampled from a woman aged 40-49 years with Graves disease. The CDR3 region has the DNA TGTGCCAGCAGCGTTACCCCGAGAGGTGAAAAACTGTTTTTT. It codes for CASSVTPRGEKLFF.